A single sample gave rise to the 21 T cell receptor beta chains below, sequenced in a study of blood T cells in healthy people across ages. Primers used in a second PCR of roughly 6 to 11 cycles were a sample-barcoded 5' primer and a J-beta primer mix. Each CDR3 protein is one row after TCRdb ran MiXCR on the 5' RACE reads. The table lists around 650,000 distinct CDR3 sequences, roughly 41% of them singletons. Sequencing was carried out using blood. All receptors derive from a man at least 80 years old in good health.

This clonotype was detected many times. The V gene is TRBV7-2, the J gene TRBJ2-7; perhaps TRBD1 as D (6 bases). The CDR3 covers 13 residues. Trimming shortened V by 6 bases and J by 3 bases, and 12 bases separated the two germline ends. The germline CDR1 and CDR2 sequences are SGHTA and FQGNSA. CDR3 sequence reads: CASSLRGNYEQYF. The CDR3, as DNA: TGTGCCAGCAGTTTAAGGGGGAACTACGAGCAGTACTTC.

The J gene is TRBJ2-7, the V gene TRBV28; D gene uncertain. Germline V gives CDR1 MDHEN, CDR2 SYDVKM. Trimming stripped 8 bases from V and 0 bases from J, with 8 bases between. CDR3 size: 12 residues. The CDR3 is CASESVSYEQYF. The CDR3 coding sequence is TGTGCCAGCGAGTCAGTCTCCTACGAGCAGTACTTC.

In this sample, this clonotype turned up once. This chain uses TRBV3-1 with TRBJ2-6, with 7 bases lining up with TRBD1. This CDR3 contains 18 residues. The germline gives CDR1 LGHDT, CDR2 YNNKEL (reference sequence). V was clipped by 4 bases and J by 0 bases; unmatched bases: 9. The CDR3 region is CASSLRDRRGSGANVLTF. The CDR3, as DNA: TGTGCCAGCAGCCTTCGGGACAGAAGGGGCTCTGGGGCCAACGTCCTGACTTTC.

As to this clonotype: A junction end diverges from the germline sequence, so it may reflect a read error. The chain carries TRBV4-3 and TRBJ2-7; a weak D match, TRBD1 (5 bases). The J call may not be correct, given that the DNA end is closer to TRBJ2-5. The germline gives CDR1 LGHNA, CDR2 YSLEER. The length of the CDR3 is 14 residues. In nucleotides, the CDR3 is TGCGCCAGCCGCCAACAAGGGGTCGGGGAGACCCAGTACTTC. Translation gives CASRQQGVGETQYF.

The gene calls are TRBV3-1 and TRBJ2-2; possibly TRBD1 or TRBD2 for D (5 bases each). Germline V gene sequence: CDR1 LGHDT, CDR2 YNNKEL (reference sequence). V lost 0 bases, J lost 4 bases, and 9 bases lay in between. This CDR3 has 15 amino acids. CDR3 amino acids: CASSQEPGTTGELFF. The CDR3 DNA reads as TGTGCCAGCAGCCAAGAACCAGGGACCACCGGGGAGCTGTTTTTT.

This clonotype was seen ten or more times. J is TRBJ2-7 and V is TRBV12-3 or TRBV12-4, with D possibly being TRBD2 (7 bases). CDR3 length: 15 residues. V lost 3 bases and J 4 bases, leaving 16 bases between the germline ends. The CDR3 DNA sequence: TGTGCCAGCAGTTTTGGGAGGGTGGGGGCGTACGAGCAGTACTTC. The encoded protein is CASSFGRVGAYEQYF.

The CDR3 nucleotides read TGCGCCAGCAGCTTGAGGCCCCTGCTAGCGGGGGCGGACAATGAGCAGTTCTTC. Its protein is CASSLRPLLAGADNEQFF. V usage is TRBV5-1 and J usage is TRBJ2-1; TRBD2 agrees at 10 bases. The V gene's germline CDR1 is SGHRS and CDR2 YFSETQ. This CDR3 spans 18 amino acids. V dropped 1 base and J dropped 5; count of bases not matched to a gene: 12.

To note about this clonotype: This clone may be a read error of a much larger clone one base away. The chain employs TRBV5-6 and TRBJ2-3, with 7 positions matching TRBD2. Germline V gene sequence: CDR1 SGHDT, CDR2 YYEEEE. There are 16 residues in the CDR3. This CDR3 reads CASGLAGGSRADTQYF. The CDR3 nucleotides are TGTGCCAGCGGCTTGGCCGGCGGGAGTAGAGCAGATACGCAGTATTTT.

The chain combines TRBV11-2 with TRBJ2-3; TRBD2 matches at 10 bases. CDR3 length: 18 amino acids. V lost 0 bases and J lost 2; bases outside the gene matches: 8. Germline V lookup: CDR1 SGHAT, CDR2 FQNNGV. CDR3 in DNA: TGTGCCAGCAGCTTAGATCTGACACTAGCGGGGCTCACAGATACGCAGTATTTT. It translates to CASSLDLTLAGLTDTQYF.

This clonotype was counted only a few times. The CDR3 loop is CSVRTGHENTEAFF. DNA of the CDR3: TGCAGCGTACGGACGGGACACGAAAACACTGAAGCTTTCTTT. The genes are TRBV29-1 and TRBJ1-1; D possibly corresponds to TRBD1 (6 bases). CDR1 SQVTM and CDR2 ANQGSEA come from the germline V gene. V was pared by 6 bases and J by 2 bases, with 16 bases between. This CDR3 is built from 14 residues.

The V and J genes are TRBV2 and TRBJ2-5, with 7 bases matching TRBD2. J gave up 2 bases and V 4 bases, and 4 bases lay outside the gene matches. Germline assignment: CDR1 SNHLY and CDR2 FYNNEI. This CDR3 has 14 residues. The CDR3 here is CASSVSGIQETQYF. Written as DNA, the CDR3 is TGTGCCAGCAGTGTGAGCGGGATACAAGAGACCCAGTACTTC.

This clonotype was detected a few times. V gene TRBV5-1 combines with J gene TRBJ2-3; 7 bases are shared with TRBD1. V lost 4 bases, J lost 6 bases, and 14 bases stayed unmatched. CDR3 length equals 16 residues. Germline CDR1 SGHRS, CDR2 YFSETQ. CDR3 DNA sequence: TGCGCCAGCAGCCCGGACCCGGGACAGACGACGGATACGCAGTATTTT. This gives the protein CASSPDPGQTTDTQYF.

Only a few counts were recorded for this clonotype. This rearrangement joins TRBV5-1 to TRBJ2-5; weak D call: TRBD1 (5 bases). Trimming cost V 0 bases and J 6 bases, with 18 bases left between them. CDR1 is SGHRS, CDR2 YFSETQ, per germline. The CDR3 runs 16 residues. The CDR3 nucleotides read TGCGCCAGCAGCTTGGGGACCCAGTCAGGGATGCAGACCCAGTACTTC. Its protein is CASSLGTQSGMQTQYF.

This clonotype was seen many times. V is TRBV28 and J is TRBJ2-1; 12 bases match TRBD1. V lost 5 bases, J lost 9 bases, and 8 bases stayed unmatched. Germline-derived CDR1 and CDR2 are MDHEN and SYDVKM. The CDR3 spans 15 residues. The CDR3 reads CASSAPGQGATEQFF. The CDR3 nucleotides read TGTGCCAGCAGTGCCCCGGGACAGGGGGCAACTGAGCAGTTCTTC.

V gene TRBV20-1 combines with J gene TRBJ2-3, with TRBD2 identical over 8 bases. CDR3 size: 16 residues. Per germline, CDR1 DFQATT and CDR2 SNEGSKA (reference sequence). The trim removed 2 bases at V and 7 bases at J, leaving 14 bases unmatched. For the CDR3, the DNA is TGCAGTGCTAGACCCACCGGGACTAGTGTTACAAATACGCAGTATTTT. This codes for CSARPTGTSVTNTQYF.

This clonotype came up many times. The chain carries TRBV29-1 and TRBJ2-1; D not resolved. V was pared by 3 bases and J by 4 bases, with 7 bases between. The CDR3 loop spans 12 amino acids. The V gene's germline CDR1 is SQVTM and CDR2 ANQGSEA. CDR3 sequence: CSVDSPYNEQFF. The DNA of the CDR3 is TGCAGCGTTGATTCCCCTTACAATGAGCAGTTCTTC.

The J gene is TRBJ1-2, the V gene TRBV13; D is possibly TRBD1 (5 bases). Germline-derived CDR1 and CDR2 are PRHDT and FYEKMQ (reference sequence). CDR3 length: 14 amino acids. V gave up 6 bases and J gave up 7 bases, with 18 bases separating them. CDR3 residues: CASSPYTGTIGYTF. The CDR3 DNA follows: TGTGCCAGCAGTCCTTACACGGGGACGATTGGCTACACCTTC. Complete variable domain (other parts from reference TRBV13 and TRBJ1-2): AAGVIQSPRHLIKEKRETATLKCYPIPRHDTVYWYQQGPGQDPQFLISFYEKMQSDKGSIPDRFSAQQFSDYHSELNMSSLELGDSALYFCASSPYTGTIGYTFGSGTRLTVV.

This sequence joins TRBV6-6 and TRBJ2-5, with D perhaps TRBD1 (5 bases). Trimming left V 2 bases short and J 5 bases short, with 12 bases between. There are 14 residues in the CDR3. Looked up from germline, CDR1 is MNHNY and CDR2 is SVGAGI (reference sequence). CDR3 DNA sequence: TGTGCCAGCAGTTACCTAGGGGTGGGGGAGACCCAGTACTTC. Translated: CASSYLGVGETQYF.

There are many counts of this clonotype. The chain links TRBV6-4 to TRBJ2-3; D is ambiguous. The CDR3 consists of 10 residues. V lost 4 bases and J lost 14, with 10 bases in between. Germline loops: CDR1 MRHNA, CDR2 SNTAGT. This CDR3 reads CASSGAARYF. The CDR3 coding sequence is TGTGCCAGCAGTGGGGCCGCGCGGTATTTT.

As concerns this clonotype: This may be a read error: a much more frequent sequence differs by one nucleotide. The rearrangement joins TRBV29-1 to TRBJ2-6; D is possibly TRBD2 (5 bases). Between the trimmed V and J ends, which lost 7 bases and 0 bases, there was a span of 7 bases. Germline CDR1 is SQVTM and CDR2 is ANQGSEA. The CDR3 sequence is 13 residues long. The CDR3 protein is CSGEPSGANVLTF. CDR3 coding DNA: TGCAGCGGGGAGCCCTCTGGGGCCAACGTCCTGACTTTC.

This clonotype turned up a few times. The chain couples TRBV28 to TRBJ2-2; D ambiguous. Per germline, CDR1 MDHEN and CDR2 SYDVKM. V dropped 3 bases and J dropped 6 bases, with 5 bases sitting between them. This CDR3 spans 12 amino acids. In nucleotides, the CDR3 is TGTGCCAGCAGTTTGTCTCCCGGGGAGCTGTTTTTT. Translating it yields CASSLSPGELFF.